A selection of T cell receptor beta chains follows, all from one sample in a study of T cell repertoires in cytomegalovirus infection. These receptors' targets are unknown. TCRdb reprocessed the reads via MiXCR and lists one record per CDR3 protein. The sample carries fewer than 850,000 distinct CDR3 sequences, just under 30% recorded once. The source material was cultured CD8+ T cells from PBMCs, sampled from culture after CMV antigen stimulation. The origin of the receptors is a human donor in good health (CMV status not recorded). Some clones in this sample may be carry-over from other donors' samples. Both conserved end residues are part of each CDR3.

CDR3 protein | V gene | CDR3 length | J gene
CASSYIDRVDSPLHF | TRBV6-6 | 15 | TRBJ1-6
CASSARTSPVDTQYF | TRBV9 | 15 | TRBJ2-3
CASSPTSGASDTQYF | TRBV7-2 | 15 | TRBJ2-3
CASSSSRGVFSTEAFF | TRBV7-8 | 16 | TRBJ1-1
CASSLLVGGAYEQYF | TRBV11-2 | 15 | TRBJ2-7
CASSQDSGTGFQKLFF | TRBV4-3 | 16 | TRBJ1-4
CASSIGGGRETQYF | TRBV19 | 14 | TRBJ2-5
CASSQSTGWNYGYTF | TRBV4-3 | 15 | TRBJ1-2
CASSQTGVIYNEQFF | TRBV7-8 | 15 | TRBJ2-1
CSARTPEGNEQFF | TRBV20-1 | 13 | TRBJ2-1
CASSLERGVNEQFF | TRBV6-1 | 14 | TRBJ2-1
CASIYPRMAGAGPTSGTGELFF | TRBV12-3/TRBV12-4 | 22 | TRBJ2-2
CASSQDSFYNEQFF | TRBV7-9 | 14 | TRBJ2-1
CASSSRGSSYEQYF | TRBV5-4 | 14 | TRBJ2-7
CASSSRASYNSPLHF | TRBV14 | 15 | TRBJ1-6
CASSSGTVSTDTQYF | TRBV11-3 | 15 | TRBJ2-3
CATSRDRGALETQYF | TRBV15 | 15 | TRBJ2-5
CASSLSPRTLLSGNNQPQHF | TRBV27 | 20 | TRBJ1-5
CSARAGSSINTDTQYF | TRBV20-1 | 16 | TRBJ2-3
CASSFLLEGYTF | TRBV28 | 12 | TRBJ1-2
CASSLDRARGFYNEQFF | TRBV7-9 | 17 | TRBJ2-1
CASSLLVKGNEQFF | TRBV7-4 | 14 | TRBJ2-1
CASSQGSRGQETQYF | TRBV4-2 | 15 | TRBJ2-5
CATSGTDVSNQPQHF | TRBV7-9 | 15 | TRBJ1-5
CASSLGPAREQFF | TRBV7-6 | 13 | TRBJ2-1
CASSFLLVGPRQGTYEQYF | TRBV12-3/TRBV12-4 | 19 | TRBJ2-7
CASSIPGLVTETQYF | TRBV11-2 | 15 | TRBJ2-5
CASSDFRTGELFF | TRBV10-2 | 13 | TRBJ2-2
CASSVGKGRNTEAFF | TRBV9 | 15 | TRBJ1-1
CAISESKSGNHLGYTF | TRBV10-3 | 16 | TRBJ1-2
CASSYTGPRTDTQYF | TRBV6-6 | 15 | TRBJ2-3
CASSPDRGPYNEQFF | TRBV7-8 | 15 | TRBJ2-1
CATSRDVRGLGNQPQHF | TRBV15 | 17 | TRBJ1-5
CASTLGGVDNSPLHF | TRBV27 | 15 | TRBJ1-6
CASSDSSSYGYTF | TRBV2 | 13 | TRBJ1-2
CAISERVAGANVLTF | TRBV10-3 | 15 | TRBJ2-6
CASSYRAIGYEQYF | TRBV6-5 | 14 | TRBJ2-7
CASSFPRGSYNSPLHF | TRBV28 | 16 | TRBJ1-6
CATSDRDINTGELFF | TRBV24-1 | 15 | TRBJ2-2
CAGSLGGRETQYF | TRBV27 | 13 | TRBJ2-5
CSAIDRGNYGYTF | TRBV20-1 | 13 | TRBJ1-2
CASSPRTGLGETQYF | TRBV9 | 15 | TRBJ2-5
CASSQEVRAPNTEAFF | TRBV14 | 16 | TRBJ1-1
CSVEDLRQGADEQFF | TRBV29-1 | 15 | TRBJ2-1
CASSISPVGGVHGTQYF | TRBV11-2 | 17 | TRBJ2-5
CASSIVRDRGNEQFF | TRBV19 | 15 | TRBJ2-1
CATSVLSWTGGNEQFF | TRBV24-1 | 16 | TRBJ2-1
CASSIRVIVNTEAFF | TRBV19 | 15 | TRBJ1-1
CATTISGELFF | TRBV12-3/TRBV12-4 | 11 | TRBJ2-2